This entry lists 17 T cell receptor beta chains sequenced from one sample in a study of blood T cell repertoires in COVID-19. TCRdb's copy holds only in-frame clones and misses some; the assay was immunoSEQ multiplex PCR. The data show 230,000 or so clones, around 90% seen once. The sample taken for sequencing was peripheral blood. Receptors were obtained from a woman in her fifties or sixties with COVID-19, enrolled during active disease.

V is TRBV5-1 and J is TRBJ1-2; 8 bases map to TRBD1. In germline, CDR1 is SGHRS, CDR2 YFSETQ. This CDR3 contains 14 residues. The V and J ends lost 5 bases and 3 bases, in that order; junction bases with no gene match: 6. CDR3 in DNA: TGCGCCAGCAGGTCCCAGGGGGCAGACTATGGCTACACCTTC. It translates to CASRSQGADYGYTF.

CDR3 in DNA: TGTGCCAGCACTATTGGACAGGGGGTCGGCTACACCTTC. It encodes CASTIGQGVGYTF. This sequence joins TRBV6-5 and TRBJ1-2, with 10 bases lining up with TRBD1. Germline loops: CDR1 MNHEY, CDR2 SVGAGI. The length of the CDR3 is 13 residues. V trimming: 7 bases; J trimming: 8 bases; junction bases outside the gene matches: 7.

V is TRBV27 and J is TRBJ2-7; possible D gene TRBD2, 6 bases. This CDR3 spans 13 amino acids. Germline-derived CDR1 and CDR2 are MNHEY and SMNVEV (reference sequence). V lost 2 bases to trimming and J lost 4 bases, with 9 bases between them. The CDR3 loop is CASSLGGTYEQYF. The CDR3 nucleotides read TGTGCCAGCAGTTTAGGGGGGACGTACGAGCAGTACTTC.

The chain carries TRBV7-9 and TRBJ1-5; 10 positions agree with TRBD1. The CDR3 is made up of 17 amino acids. V shed 0 bases, J shed 6 bases, and the junction held 8 bases outside the gene matches. The germline gives CDR1 SEHNR, CDR2 FQNEAQ (reference sequence). CDR3 coding DNA: TGTGCCAGCAGCTTAGCCCCGACAGGGGGCGAGGGTCAGCCCCAGCATTTT. Protein sequence: CASSLAPTGGEGQPQHF.

The chain links TRBV6-5 to TRBJ2-5; a weak D match, TRBD2 (5 bases). V lost 0 bases and J lost 4, with 15 bases in between. The CDR3 loop spans 16 amino acids. From germline, CDR1 is MNHEY and CDR2 SVGAGI. Here the CDR3 DNA reads TGTGCCAGCAGTTACTCCCGGACGGGAAAGCGAGAGACCCAGTACTTC. It encodes CASSYSRTGKRETQYF.

The table lists this clone with a few counts. This chain links TRBV6-1 with TRBJ1-5; D remains unclear. Germline assignment: CDR1 MNHNS and CDR2 SASEGT. The CDR3 sequence is 13 residues long. V shed 2 bases and J shed 9 bases, with 11 bases lying between them. The CDR3 region has the DNA TGTGCCAGCAGTGAATTCATCCCGGGGCCCCAGCATTTT. Amino acids: CASSEFIPGPQHF.

V is TRBV27 and J is TRBJ2-4; 8 bases line up with TRBD1. Germline CDR1 is MNHEY and CDR2 is SMNVEV (reference sequence). Trimming cost V 2 bases and J 1 base; bases outside gene matches: 16. CDR3 length: 20 residues. The CDR3 DNA reads TGTGCCAGCAGTTTAACACCAGGACAGGGCCGTCGGGTGGCCAAAAACATTCAGTACTTC. Amino acid sequence: CASSLTPGQGRRVAKNIQYF.

The V call is TRBV9, the J call TRBJ2-7; TRBD2 agrees at 8 bases. CDR1 is SGDLS and CDR2 is YYNGEE in the germline V gene. The CDR3 runs 18 residues. With V trimmed by 2 bases and J by 4 bases, 17 bases remained unmatched. The CDR3: CASSVSAGASTFGYEQYF. The CDR3 nucleotides read TGTGCCAGCAGCGTGTCAGCGGGGGCTTCTACCTTTGGGTACGAGCAGTACTTC.

This clone was seen only once. This chain uses TRBV25-1 with TRBJ2-1, with TRBD1 as a possible D gene (6 bases). The V end was cut by 3 bases, the J end by 12 bases, with 18 bases between. The length of the CDR3 is 14 residues. Germline V gene data show CDR1 as MGHDK and CDR2 as SYGVNS. The CDR3 reads CASSDSDSLRSQFF. The CDR3 DNA is TGTGCCAGCAGTGACTCGGACAGCCTAAGGTCGCAGTTCTTC.

The chain links TRBV3-1 (or the pseudogene TRBV3-2) to TRBJ2-5; 9 bases fit TRBD1. Per germline, CDR1 LGHDT and CDR2 YNNKEL (reference sequence). The CDR3 is 14 amino acids. V shed 5 bases, J shed 5 bases, and the junction held 6 bases outside the gene matches. The CDR3 region has the DNA TGTGCCAGCAGCAAACAGGGGGCGGGGGAGACCCAGTACTTC. Its translation is CASSKQGAGETQYF.

The chain is built from TRBV9 and TRBJ2-1; 9 nucleotides line up with TRBD1. The CDR3 totals 15 residues. The germline CDR1 and CDR2 sequences are SGDLS and YYNGEE. The V and J ends lost 4 bases and 2 bases, in that order; junction bases with no gene match: 4. The CDR3 bases are TGTGCCAGCAGCCCCACAGGGGGCGCCTACAATGAGCAGTTCTTC. Protein sequence: CASSPTGGAYNEQFF. Combining the CDR3 with reference TRBV9 and TRBJ2-1 gives the whole variable domain DSGVTQTPKHLITATGQRVTLRCSPRSGDLSVYWYQQSLDQGLQFLIQYYNGEERAKGNILERFSAQQFPDLHSELNLSSLELGDSALYFCASSPTGGAYNEQFFGPGTRLTVL.

The V and J genes are TRBV10-2 and TRBJ1-1, with D unresolved. From germline, CDR1 is WSHSY and CDR2 SAAADI. V gave up 0 bases and J gave up 5 bases, with 10 bases separating them. The CDR3 length is 14 residues. In DNA form, the CDR3 reads TGCGCCAGCAGTGAGTCGGAAGGGAGGACTGAAGCTTTCTTT. Translated: CASSESEGRTEAFF.

The sample holds one count of this clone. DNA of the CDR3: TGTGCCAGCAGCCCGCGACAGCTCTCGAACACTGAAGCTTTCTTT. This translates into CASSPRQLSNTEAFF. The V call is TRBV7-9, the J call TRBJ1-1; possible D gene TRBD1, 5 bases. Germline CDR1 and CDR2: SEHNR and FQNEAQ (reference sequence). The length of the CDR3 is 15 residues. The V gene lost 5 bases and the J gene lost 1 base, with 14 bases spanning the gap. Filled out from reference TRBV7-9 and TRBJ1-1, the complete variable domain reads DTGVSQNPRHKITKRGQNVTFRCDPISEHNRLYWYRQTLGQGPEFLTYFQNEAQLEKSRLLSDRFSAERPKGSFSTLEIQRTEQGDSAMYLCASSPRQLSNTEAFFGQGTRLTVV.

This chain connects TRBV4-1 to TRBJ2-2, with 10 nucleotides matching TRBD2. After removal of 6 bases from V and 0 bases from J, the junction contained 4 bases not matched to a gene. The CDR3 consists of 16 residues. From germline, CDR1 is MGHRA and CDR2 YSYEKL. CDR3 amino acids: CASSRLAGTNTGELFF. The CDR3 DNA reads TGCGCCAGCAGTCGACTAGCGGGTACGAACACCGGGGAGCTGTTTTTT.

This clone was picked up many times. The rearrangement uses TRBV3-1 (or the pseudogene TRBV3-2) and TRBJ2-7; no clear D. Germline CDR1 reads LGHDT; CDR2 reads YNNKEL (reference sequence). Trimming took off 0 bases at V and 2 bases at J, with 8 bases between the two ends. The CDR3 is made up of 14 amino acids. The CDR3 loop reads CASSQDPETYEQYF. CDR3 nucleotides: TGTGCCAGCAGCCAAGACCCAGAAACCTACGAGCAGTACTTC.

The rearrangement joins TRBV4-3 to TRBJ2-1; 15 nucleotides align to TRBD2. The CDR3 has 21 residues. Germline loops: CDR1 LGHNA, CDR2 YSLEER. The V segment lost 3 bases and the J segment 7 bases; nucleotides outside the gene matches: 19. The CDR3 loop is CASSHYIIGLAGGPESNEQFF. The CDR3 DNA is TGCGCCAGCAGCCACTATATCATCGGACTAGCGGGGGGGCCGGAGAGTAATGAGCAGTTCTTC.

V gene TRBV30 combines with J gene TRBJ1-5; D possibly corresponds to TRBD1 (5 bases). Germline lookup yields CDR1 GTSNPN and CDR2 SVGIG (reference sequence). The CDR3 totals 15 residues. With 0 bases removed from V and 1 base from J, the gap between germline ends came to 10 bases. CDR3 nucleotides: TGTGCCTGGAGTGTACCGGGGGACAGCAATCAGCCCCAGCATTTT. Its protein is CAWSVPGDSNQPQHF.